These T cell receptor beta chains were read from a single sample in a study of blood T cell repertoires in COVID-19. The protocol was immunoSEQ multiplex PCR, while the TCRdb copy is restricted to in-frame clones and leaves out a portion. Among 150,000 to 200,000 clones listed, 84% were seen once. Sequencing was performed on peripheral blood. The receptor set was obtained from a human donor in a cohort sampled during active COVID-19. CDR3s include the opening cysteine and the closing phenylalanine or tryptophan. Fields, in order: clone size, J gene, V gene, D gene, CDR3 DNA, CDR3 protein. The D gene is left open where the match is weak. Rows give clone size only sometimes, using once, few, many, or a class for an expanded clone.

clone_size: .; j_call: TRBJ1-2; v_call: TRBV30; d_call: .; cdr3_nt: TGTGCCTGGAGTGTAGGAGGGCTCTATGGCTACACCTTC; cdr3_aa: CAWSVGGLYGYTF
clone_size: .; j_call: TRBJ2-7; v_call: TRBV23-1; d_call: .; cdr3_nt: TGCGCCAGCAGTCAATCGGAGACCTTTCAAAATAGCTACGAGCAGTACTTC; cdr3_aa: CASSQSETFQNSYEQYF
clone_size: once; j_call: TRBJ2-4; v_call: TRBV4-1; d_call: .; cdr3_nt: TGCGCCAGCAGCCAAGTGTCAAGGGTGGAGGGAAACATTCAGTACTTC; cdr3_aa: CASSQVSRVEGNIQYF
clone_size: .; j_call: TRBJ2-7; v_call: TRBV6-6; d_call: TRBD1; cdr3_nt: TGTGCCAGCAGTAGCCCCGGGACAGAAATCTACGAGCAGTACTTC; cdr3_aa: CASSSPGTEIYEQYF
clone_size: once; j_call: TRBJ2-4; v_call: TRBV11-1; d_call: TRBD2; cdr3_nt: TGTGCCAGCAGCTTAGCGGGGGGGTCCCACATTCAGTACTTC; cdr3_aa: CASSLAGGSHIQYF
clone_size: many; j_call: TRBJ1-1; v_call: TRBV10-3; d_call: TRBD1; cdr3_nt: TGTGCCATCAGCCCAACAGGGGGCGCGGGTGAAGCTTTCTTT; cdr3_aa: CAISPTGGAGEAFF
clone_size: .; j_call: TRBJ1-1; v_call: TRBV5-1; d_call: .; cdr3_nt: TGCGCCAGCAGCCCCCTTGAGGATGGTTTGAACACTGAAGCTTTCTTT; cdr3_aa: CASSPLEDGLNTEAFF
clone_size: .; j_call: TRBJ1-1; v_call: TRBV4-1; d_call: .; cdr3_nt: TGCGCCAGCAGCCAAGATCGCCCGGGAACCGTCCGGCCTGAAGCTTTCTTT; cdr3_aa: CASSQDRPGTVRPEAFF
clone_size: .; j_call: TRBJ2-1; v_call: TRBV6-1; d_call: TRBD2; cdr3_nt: TGTGCCAGCAGTGAATTCGGTAGCGGGGGGCAGGGATATGAGCAGTTCTTC; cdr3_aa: CASSEFGSGGQGYEQFF
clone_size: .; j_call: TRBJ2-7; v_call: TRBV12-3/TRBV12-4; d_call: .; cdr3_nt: TGTGCCAGCAGTTTATTTGGTAGCGAGCAGTACTTC; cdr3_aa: CASSLFGSEQYF
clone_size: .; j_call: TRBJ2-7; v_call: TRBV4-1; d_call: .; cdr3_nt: TGCGCCAGCAGCCAAGAAGGCAGACTCTACGAGCAGTACTTC; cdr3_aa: CASSQEGRLYEQYF
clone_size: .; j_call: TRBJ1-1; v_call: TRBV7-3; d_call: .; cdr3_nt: TGTGCCAGCAGCCACGGACAGCACCCGGCTTTCTTT; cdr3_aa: CASSHGQHPAFF
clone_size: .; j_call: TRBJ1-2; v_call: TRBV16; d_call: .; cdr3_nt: TGTGCCAGCAGCCGCTCAGGGTCTGATGGCTACACCTTC; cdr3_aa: CASSRSGSDGYTF
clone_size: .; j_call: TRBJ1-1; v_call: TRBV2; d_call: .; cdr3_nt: TGTGCCAGTTTCCGGGACACAAACACTGAAGCTTTCTTT; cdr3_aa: CASFRDTNTEAFF
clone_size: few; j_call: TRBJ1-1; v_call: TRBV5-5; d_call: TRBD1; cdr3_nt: TGTGCCAGCAGCTTTACAGGGGCGGCTGAAGCTTTCTTT; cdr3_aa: CASSFTGAAEAFF
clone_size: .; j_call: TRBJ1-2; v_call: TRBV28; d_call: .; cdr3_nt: TGTGCCAGCAGTTTCACAGGTTTGGCTAACTATGGCTACACCTTC; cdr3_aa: CASSFTGLANYGYTF
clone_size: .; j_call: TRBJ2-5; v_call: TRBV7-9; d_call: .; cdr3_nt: TGTGCCAGCAGCTTAGCCTATGACAGAAGGAACCAAGAGACCCAGTACTTC; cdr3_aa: CASSLAYDRRNQETQYF
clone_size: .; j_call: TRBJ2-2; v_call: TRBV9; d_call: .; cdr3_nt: TGTGCCAGCTCTCTCCATCAGGGGAGCACCGGGGAGCTGTTTTTT; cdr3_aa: CASSLHQGSTGELFF
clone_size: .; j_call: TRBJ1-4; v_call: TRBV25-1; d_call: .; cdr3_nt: TGTGCCAGCAGTGAAAGCCTGGGGCGCGATGAAAAACTGTTTTTT; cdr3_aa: CASSESLGRDEKLFF
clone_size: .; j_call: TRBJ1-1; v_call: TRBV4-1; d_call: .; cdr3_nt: TGCGCCAGCAGCCAGGCAGGGGTGAACACTGAAGCTTTCTTT; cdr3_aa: CASSQAGVNTEAFF
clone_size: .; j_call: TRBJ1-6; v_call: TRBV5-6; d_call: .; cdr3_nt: TGTGCCAGCCCTTTTACGACAGGCGATTCACCCCTCCACTTT; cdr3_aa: CASPFTTGDSPLHF
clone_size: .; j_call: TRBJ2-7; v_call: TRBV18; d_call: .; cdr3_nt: TGTGCCAGCTCACAAGGGGGGGGCTACGAGCAGTACTTC; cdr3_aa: CASSQGGGYEQYF
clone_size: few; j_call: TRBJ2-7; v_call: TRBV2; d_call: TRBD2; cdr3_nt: TGTGCCAGCAGTGAGAATCCCTCCGGACTAGCCTACGAGCAGTACTTC; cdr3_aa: CASSENPSGLAYEQYF
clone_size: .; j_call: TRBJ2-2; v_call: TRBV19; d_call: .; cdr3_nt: TGTGCCAGTAGTAAGGGAGTGAACACCGGGGAGCTGTTTTTT; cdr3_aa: CASSKGVNTGELFF
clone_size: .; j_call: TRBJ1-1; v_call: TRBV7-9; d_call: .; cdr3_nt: TGTGCCAGCAGCCCTCCCAGGTCAGCCGAAGCTTTCTTT; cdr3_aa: CASSPPRSAEAFF
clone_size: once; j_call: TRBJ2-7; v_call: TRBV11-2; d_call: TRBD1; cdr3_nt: TGTGCCAGCAGCTTATACGGGACAGGGGGGGACTACGAGCAGTACTTC; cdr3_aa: CASSLYGTGGDYEQYF
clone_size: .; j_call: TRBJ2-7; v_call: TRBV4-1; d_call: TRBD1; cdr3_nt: TGCGCCAGCAGCCTGGACAGGGGTAGGTACGAGCAGTACTTC; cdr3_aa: CASSLDRGRYEQYF
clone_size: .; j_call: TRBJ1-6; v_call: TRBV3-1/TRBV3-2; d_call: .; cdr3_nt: TGTGCCAGCAGCCCGACCCACCTTATAGCGAATTCACCCCTCCACTTT; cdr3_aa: CASSPTHLIANSPLHF
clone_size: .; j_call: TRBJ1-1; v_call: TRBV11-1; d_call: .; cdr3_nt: TGTGCCAGCAGCTTAGTAGCGGGGACGTACGGCACTGAAGCTTTCTTT; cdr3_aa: CASSLVAGTYGTEAFF
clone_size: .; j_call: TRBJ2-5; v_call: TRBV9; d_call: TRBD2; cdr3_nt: TGTGCCAGCAGCGTAGACGGGGGGGACGAGACCCAGTACTTC; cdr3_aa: CASSVDGGDETQYF
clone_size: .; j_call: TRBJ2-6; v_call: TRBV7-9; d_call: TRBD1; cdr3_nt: TGTGCCAGCAGCCAGGGGGTGATCTCTGGGGCCAACGTCCTGACTTTC; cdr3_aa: CASSQGVISGANVLTF
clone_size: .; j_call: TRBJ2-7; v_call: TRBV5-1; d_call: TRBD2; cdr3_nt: TGCGCCAGCAGCTTAAGTATCGGACTAGCGGTGCAGGAGCAGTACTTC; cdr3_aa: CASSLSIGLAVQEQYF
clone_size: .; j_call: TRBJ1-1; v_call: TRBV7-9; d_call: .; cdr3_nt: TGTGCCAGCAGCTTACCCCTTCCGACAGACATGAACACTGAAGCTTTCTTT; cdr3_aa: CASSLPLPTDMNTEAFF
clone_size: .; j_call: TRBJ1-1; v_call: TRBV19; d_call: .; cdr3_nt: TGTGCCAGTAGTATAGGTGGGGGCGAAGCTTTCTTT; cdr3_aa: CASSIGGGEAFF
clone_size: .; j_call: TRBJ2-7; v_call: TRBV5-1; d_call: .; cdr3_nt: TGCGCCAGCAGCTTGCGGCTAGACTCCTACGAGCAGTACTTC; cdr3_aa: CASSLRLDSYEQYF
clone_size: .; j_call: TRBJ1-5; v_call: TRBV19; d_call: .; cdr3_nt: TGTGCCAGTAGTACAGGGGTTAGCAATCAGCCCCAGCATTTT; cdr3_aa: CASSTGVSNQPQHF
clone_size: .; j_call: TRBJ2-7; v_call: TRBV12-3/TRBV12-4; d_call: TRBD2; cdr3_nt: TGTGCCAGCAGTTTACCTAGCGGTCCCCAGCAGTACTTC; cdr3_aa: CASSLPSGPQQYF
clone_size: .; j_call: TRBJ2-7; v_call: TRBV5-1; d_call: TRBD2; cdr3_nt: TGCGCCAGCAGCTTGGTTGCGGGGGGAAACTACGAGCAGTACTTC; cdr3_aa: CASSLVAGGNYEQYF
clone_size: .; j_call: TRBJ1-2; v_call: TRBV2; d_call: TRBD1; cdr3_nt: TGTGCCAGCAGTAACACAGGACAGGCTGGCTACACCTTC; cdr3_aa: CASSNTGQAGYTF
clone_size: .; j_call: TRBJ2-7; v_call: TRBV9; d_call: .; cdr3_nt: TGTGCCAGCAGCGGAGGGGGGGACCTCCGGTCCTACGAGCAGTACTTC; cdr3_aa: CASSGGGDLRSYEQYF
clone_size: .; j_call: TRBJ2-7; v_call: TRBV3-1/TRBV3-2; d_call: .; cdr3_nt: TGTGCCAGCAGCCTAATGACAGATTCCTACGAGCAGTACTTC; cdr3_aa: CASSLMTDSYEQYF
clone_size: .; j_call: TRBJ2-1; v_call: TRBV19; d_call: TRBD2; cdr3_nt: TGTGCCAGTACCCAAGGGACTAGCGGCTACAATGAGCAGTTCTTC; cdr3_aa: CASTQGTSGYNEQFF
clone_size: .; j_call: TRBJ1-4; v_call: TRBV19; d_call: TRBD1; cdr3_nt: TGTGCCAGTAGCCCCGAGGCAGGGGGAATCGTTGAAAAACTGTTTTTT; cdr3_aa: CASSPEAGGIVEKLFF
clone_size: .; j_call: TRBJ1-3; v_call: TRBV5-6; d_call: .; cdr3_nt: TGTGCCAGTGGATTTCGGGGTATCGGGTCTGGAAACACCATATATTTT; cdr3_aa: CASGFRGIGSGNTIYF
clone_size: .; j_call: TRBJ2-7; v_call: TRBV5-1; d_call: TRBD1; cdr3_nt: TGCGCCAGCAGCTTTGGGACAGGCTACGAGCAGTACTTC; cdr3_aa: CASSFGTGYEQYF
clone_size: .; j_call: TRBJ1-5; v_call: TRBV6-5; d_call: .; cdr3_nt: TGTGCCAGCAGTCGAACAGGGAGGGATCAGCCCCAGCATTTT; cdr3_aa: CASSRTGRDQPQHF
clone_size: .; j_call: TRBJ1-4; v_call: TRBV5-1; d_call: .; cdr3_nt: TGCGCCAGCACCCCTAGAGGGTTGGGAGGTTATGAAAAACTGTTTTTT; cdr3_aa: CASTPRGLGGYEKLFF